One and the same sample provided the 25 T cell receptor beta chains below, sequenced in a study of T cell repertoires in cytomegalovirus infection. No antigen has been assigned to these receptors. One entry per CDR3 protein, called by TCRdb with MiXCR from the reads. The sample lists some 590,000 distinct CDR3 sequences, almost 40% seen once, with 48% in the top ten. The sequenced sample was cultured PBMCs, obtained from culture after CMV antigen stimulation. Every receptor here comes from a human donor in good health (CMV status not recorded). Some clones in this sample may be carry-over from other donors' samples.

This clonotype showed up many times. This chain joins TRBV7-2 and TRBJ2-7; 11 bases align to TRBD2. Looked up from germline, CDR1 is SGHTA and CDR2 is FQGNSA. V was pared by 5 bases and J by 7 bases, with 7 bases of the junction left unmatched. CDR3 length: 14 amino acids. DNA for the CDR3: TGTGCCAGCAGCGTGCTAGCGGGAGGCGGAGAGCAGTACTTC. Protein product: CASSVLAGGGEQYF.

The chain has TRBV6-2 or TRBV6-3 and TRBJ2-1; possible D gene TRBD2, 6 bases. The germline V gene has CDR1 MNHEY and CDR2 SVGEGT. This CDR3 comprises 18 residues. V gave up 2 bases and J gave up 4 bases, with 21 bases separating them. The CDR3 sequence: CASSYHRLVSGLYNEQFF. CDR3 nucleotides: TGTGCCAGCAGTTACCACCGATTGGTAAGCGGGCTTTACAATGAGCAGTTCTTC.

This sequence joins TRBV7-6 and TRBJ2-7, with D perhaps matching TRBD1 (6 bases). This CDR3 comprises 15 residues. V lost 2 bases to trimming and J lost 3 bases, with 14 bases between them. Per germline, CDR1 SGHVS and CDR2 FNYEAQ. This CDR3 reads CASSLFQGPDYEQYF. In DNA, the CDR3 is TGTGCCAGCAGCTTATTCCAGGGGCCGGACTACGAGCAGTACTTC.

The J gene is TRBJ2-7, the V gene TRBV20-1, with D possibly matching TRBD2 (6 bases). Germline CDR1 DFQATT, CDR2 SNEGSKA (reference sequence). The ends were cut back, 8 bases at V and 0 bases at J, with 14 bases in the middle. This CDR3 region has 13 residues. CDR3 coding DNA: TGCAGTCCTGACCCGGGAGACTCCTACGAGCAGTACTTC. Its translation: CSPDPGDSYEQYF.

J is TRBJ2-7 and V is TRBV7-3; D possibly corresponds to TRBD2 (5 bases). CDR1 is SGHTA and CDR2 is FQGTGA in the germline V gene. With 10 bases removed from V and 0 bases from J, the gap between germline ends came to 13 bases. The CDR3 extends over 13 amino acids. DNA for the CDR3: TGTGCCACCTCTTCTGGGAGCTCCTACGAGCAGTACTTC. Amino acids: CATSSGSSYEQYF.

This clonotype was counted between two and nine times. The V and J genes are TRBV11-3 and TRBJ2-3; 8 bases agree with TRBD1. J was trimmed by 4 bases and V by 4 bases; bases with no gene match: 10. CDR1 SGHNT and CDR2 YENEEA come from the germline V gene. The CDR3 totals 16 residues. The CDR3 coding sequence is TGTGCCAGCAGCTCCGGCGGGCCAGGGGGCTCAGATACGCAGTATTTT. Its protein product is CASSSGGPGGSDTQYF.

This chain joins TRBV19 and TRBJ2-2; a possible D gene is TRBD1 (6 bases). This CDR3 has 16 amino acids. The germline V gene has CDR1 LNHDA and CDR2 SQIVND (reference sequence). V was shortened by 4 bases and J by 1 base, with 13 bases between the two germline ends. The chain's CDR3 is CASSTSGHRNTGELFF. As DNA, the CDR3 is TGTGCCAGTAGTACCTCGGGACACCGGAACACCGGGGAGCTGTTTTTT. The full variable domain, completed using reference TRBV19 and TRBJ2-2, is DGGITQSPKYLFRKEGQNVTLSCEQNLNHDAMYWYRQDPGQGLRLIYYSQIVNDFQKGDIAEGYSVSREKKESFPLTVTSAQKNPTAFYLCASSTSGHRNTGELFFGEGSRLTVL.

The V call is TRBV20-1, the J call TRBJ2-7; a weak D match, TRBD2 (6 bases). This CDR3 is built from 15 residues. The germline CDR1 and CDR2 sequences are DFQATT and SNEGSKA (reference sequence). V was shortened by 3 bases and J by 2 bases, with 17 bases between the two germline ends. The CDR3 DNA is TGCAGTGCTAGCACCCTTAGGAGGGGAACCTACGAGCAGTACTTC. It specifies CSASTLRRGTYEQYF.

The chain combines TRBV20-1 with TRBJ2-1, with TRBD2 identical over 11 bases. J gave up 1 base and V 2 bases, and 4 bases lay outside the gene matches. Germline V gene lookup returns CDR1 DFQATT and CDR2 SNEGSKA (reference sequence). The CDR3 loop spans 16 amino acids. This CDR3 reads CSARTLAGGSYNEQFF. As DNA, the CDR3 is TGCAGTGCTAGAACCCTAGCGGGAGGATCCTACAATGAGCAGTTCTTC.

This chain connects TRBV2 to TRBJ2-1, with 12 bases fitting TRBD2. Per germline, CDR1 SNHLY and CDR2 FYNNEI. J gave up 8 bases and V 8 bases, and 7 bases lay outside the gene matches. The CDR3 is made up of 14 amino acids. The CDR3 DNA reads TGTGCCAGCGATCCGGGACTAGCGGGTTATGAGCAGTTCTTC. This sequence encodes CASDPGLAGYEQFF.

This clonotype has more than one count but fewer than ten. The V call is TRBV7-2, the J call TRBJ2-1; a weak D match, TRBD2 (5 bases). The germline V gene has CDR1 SGHTA and CDR2 FQGNSA. The length of the CDR3 is 15 residues. The V end was cut by 4 bases, the J end by 9 bases, with 19 bases between. The CDR3 is CASSSGYTGYREQFF. In nucleotides, the CDR3 is TGTGCCAGCAGCTCTGGTTACACGGGGTATCGTGAGCAGTTCTTC. The full variable domain, completed using reference TRBV7-2 and TRBJ2-1, is GAGVSQSPSNKVTEKGKDVELRCDPISGHTALYWYRQSLGQGLEFLIYFQGNSAPDKSGLPSDRFSAERTGGSVSTLTIQRTQQEDSAVYLCASSSGYTGYREQFFGPGTRLTVL.

The chain couples TRBV7-6 to TRBJ2-7; TRBD2 agrees at 11 bases. The CDR3 covers 15 residues. Losses at the gene ends were 5 bases for V and 2 bases for J; bases not matched to a gene: 5. The germline V gene encodes CDR1 SGHVS and CDR2 FNYEAQ. CDR3 amino acids: CASSMTSGATYEQYF. CDR3 nucleotide sequence: TGTGCCAGCAGCATGACTAGCGGGGCAACCTACGAGCAGTACTTC. Complete variable domain (other parts from reference TRBV7-6 and TRBJ2-7): GAGVSQSPRYKVTKRGQDVALRCDPISGHVSLYWYRQALGQGPEFLTYFNYEAQQDKSGLPNDRFSAERPEGSISTLTIQRTEQRDSAMYRCASSMTSGATYEQYFGPGTRLTVT.

The V call is TRBV12-3 or TRBV12-4, the J call TRBJ1-2; D not certain. This CDR3 is 14 amino acids long. V lost 7 bases and J lost 3, with 15 bases in between. CDR3 residues: CASTLGPNDYGYTF. The CDR3 DNA sequence: TGTGCCAGCACCCTGGGTCCGAACGACTATGGCTACACCTTC.

This clonotype was seen many times. The rearrangement uses TRBV7-2 and TRBJ1-1; the D is unclear. The CDR3 is 15 residues long. V lost 5 bases to trimming and J lost 0 bases, with 13 bases between them. Germline V gene sequence: CDR1 SGHTA, CDR2 FQGNSA. CDR3 residues: CASSGHPGVNTEAFF. As DNA, the CDR3 is TGTGCCAGCAGCGGTCACCCTGGGGTGAACACTGAAGCTTTCTTT.

Only one count was recorded for this clonotype. The chain joins TRBV2 to TRBJ2-3; tentatively, D is TRBD1 or TRBD2 (5 bases each). V lost 6 bases to trimming and J lost 0 bases, with 19 bases between them. The CDR3 runs to 17 residues. Germline CDR1 reads SNHLY; CDR2 reads FYNNEI. DNA of the CDR3: TGTGCCAGCAGGTTATTCCGGGACCCACAAAGCACAGATACGCAGTATTTT. It codes for CASRLFRDPQSTDTQYF.

To note about this clonotype: A much larger clone is a single base away; this may be a read error. The J gene is TRBJ2-7, the V gene TRBV7-9; 7 bases agree with TRBD1. CDR3 length equals 14 residues. The germline V gene has CDR1 SEHNR and CDR2 FQNEAQ (reference sequence). V lost 5 bases and J lost 2; bases outside the gene matches: 6. Here the CDR3 reads CASSARDRPYEQYF. The CDR3, as DNA: TGTGCCAGCAGCGCCCGGGACAGACCCTACGAGCAGTACTTC.

This chain connects TRBV7-8 to TRBJ2-5; D is unclear. The germline V gene has CDR1 SGHVS and CDR2 FQNEAQ. Trimming stripped 6 bases from V and 5 bases from J, with 13 bases between. The CDR3 spans 13 residues. Written as DNA, the CDR3 is TGTGCCAGCAGTCTCACCCAGACCGAGACCCAGTACTTC. Protein product: CASSLTQTETQYF.

This clonotype was observed a few times. This chain joins TRBV12-3 or TRBV12-4 and TRBJ1-1, with D uncertain. Trimming stripped 3 bases from V and 5 bases from J, with 13 bases between. The CDR3 loop spans 14 amino acids. The DNA of the CDR3 is TGTGCCAGCAGTTTGACCCCCGGGCGGACTGAAGCTTTCTTT. It is translated as CASSLTPGRTEAFF.

The V gene is TRBV19, the J gene TRBJ2-1; 12 nucleotides line up with TRBD2. J lost 8 bases, V lost 5 bases, and 7 bases had no gene match. The length of the CDR3 is 15 residues. In germline, CDR1 is LNHDA, CDR2 SQIVND (reference sequence). The CDR3 coding sequence is TGTGCCAGTAGTCCCCGGACTAGCGGGACCGATGAGCAGTTCTTC. It translates to CASSPRTSGTDEQFF.

Ten or more counts support this clonotype. The DNA is left out, because the CDR3 cannot be placed on it with certainty; the CDR3 is given as TCRdb lists it. The genes are TRBV7-2 and TRBJ1-2; the table's D call, TRBD1, has no DNA check behind it. With termini counted, the CDR3 has 14 amino acids. CDR1 and CDR2 from the germline V gene are SGHTA and FQGNSA. This CDR3 is CASSLVAWGAGGSF.

V and J are TRBV7-9 and TRBJ1-3; D remains unclear. This CDR3 spans 11 amino acids. V was shortened by 3 bases and J by 8 bases, with 5 bases between the two germline ends. In germline, CDR1 is SEHNR, CDR2 FQNEAQ (reference sequence). CDR3 loop: CASSLAHTIYF. The CDR3 nucleotides read TGTGCCAGCAGCTTGGCGCACACCATATATTTT. The complete variable domain, with remaining parts taken from reference TRBV7-9 and TRBJ1-3, reads DTGVSQNPRHKITKRGQNVTFRCDPISEHNRLYWYRQTLGQGPEFLTYFQNEAQLEKSRLLSDRFSAERPKGSFSTLEIQRTEQGDSAMYLCASSLAHTIYFGEGSWLTVV.

The J gene is TRBJ1-2, the V gene TRBV3-1; D possibly corresponds to TRBD1 (5 bases). The V end was cut by 0 bases, the J end by 4 bases, with 12 bases between. There are 15 residues in the CDR3. CDR1 is LGHDT and CDR2 is YNNKEL in the germline V gene (reference sequence). The chain's CDR3 is CASSQDLRTGYGYTF. The CDR3 nucleotides are TGTGCCAGCAGCCAAGATCTAAGAACAGGCTATGGCTACACCTTC.

The genes are TRBV5-1 and TRBJ2-7; the D gene is possibly TRBD2 (5 bases). Trimming took off 7 bases at V and 2 bases at J, with 16 bases between the two ends. This CDR3 has 14 residues. Germline CDR1 is SGHRS and CDR2 is YFSETQ. CDR3 DNA sequence: TGCGCCAGCGCGGACCCTCAAGCGGCCTACGAGCAGTACTTC. It codes for CASADPQAAYEQYF. Full variable domain (rest looked up from reference TRBV5-1 and TRBJ2-7): KAGVTQTPRYLIKTRGQQVTLSCSPISGHRSVSWYQQTPGQGLQFLFEYFSETQRNKGNFPGRFSGRQFSNSRSEMNVSTLELGDSALYLCASADPQAAYEQYFGPGTRLTVT.

The rearrangement joins TRBV20-1 to TRBJ1-6; possibly TRBD1 for D (5 bases). With 3 bases removed from V and 9 bases from J, the gap between germline ends came to 9 bases. From germline, CDR1 is DFQATT and CDR2 SNEGSKA (reference sequence). The CDR3 is 12 residues long. For the CDR3, the DNA is TGCAGTGCTAGGCAGGGTAGTTCACCCCTCCACTTT. It encodes CSARQGSSPLHF.

In this sample, this clonotype turned up a few times. V usage is TRBV27 and J usage is TRBJ1-5; TRBD1 matches 9 bases. CDR1 and CDR2 from the germline V gene are MNHEY and SMNVEV (reference sequence). With 6 bases clipped from V and 5 bases from J, the junction kept 11 bases outside the gene matches. The CDR3 covers 16 residues. The CDR3 loop is CASRDRGFLGDQPQHF. CDR3 sequence (DNA): TGTGCCAGCAGGGACAGGGGTTTTCTGGGAGATCAGCCCCAGCATTTT.